These T cell receptor beta chains were read from a single sample in a study of PD-1 blockade in classical Hodgkin lymphoma. This table comes from immunoSEQ multiplex PCR, and its TCRdb copy is limited to in-frame clones, with some not included. The sample has fewer than 65,000 clones; around 87% are singletons. Sequenced here: peripheral blood mononuclear cells (PBMCs), sampled at baseline. The receptors were sampled from a human donor with classical Hodgkin lymphoma. The CDR3 runs from the conserved cysteine through the conserved F or W. Each record gives: D gene, V gene, J gene, clone size, CDR3 protein, CDR3 DNA. D genes are given only for firm matches. Size tells how often a clone was seen (once, few, many) or the class of an expanded clone, and some rows leave it out.

NA	TRBV19	TRBJ1-5	NA	CASSILGYNQPQHF	TGTGCCAGTAGTATCCTAGGCTACAATCAGCCCCAGCATTTT
NA	TRBV19	TRBJ1-1	NA	CASSIDQVGIAFF	TGTGCCAGTAGTATAGATCAAGTCGGGATAGCTTTCTTT
TRBD1	TRBV2	TRBJ2-7	NA	CASSLGQGFYEQYF	TGTGCCAGCAGCCTTGGACAGGGGTTTTACGAGCAGTACTTC
NA	TRBV10-3	TRBJ1-1	NA	CAIKLGRAMNTEAFF	TGTGCCATCAAGTTGGGGCGAGCAATGAACACTGAAGCTTTCTTT
NA	TRBV10-3	TRBJ2-7	once	CAISLSSYEQYF	TGTGCCATCAGTTTGAGCTCCTACGAGCAGTACTTC
NA	TRBV9	TRBJ2-7	NA	CASSVQGEGYEQYF	TGTGCCAGCAGCGTACAGGGAGAAGGCTACGAGCAGTACTTC
TRBD1	TRBV5-1	TRBJ1-5	NA	CASSFGTGGNQPQHF	TGCGCCAGCAGCTTCGGGACAGGCGGAAATCAGCCCCAGCATTTT
NA	TRBV19	TRBJ1-1	NA	CASSIAGATEAFF	TGTGCCAGTAGTATTGCGGGGGCCACTGAAGCTTTCTTT
NA	TRBV6-1	TRBJ1-4	NA	CASRRTATNEKLFF	TGTGCCAGCAGGAGGACAGCAACTAATGAAAAACTGTTTTTT
NA	TRBV12-5	TRBJ1-1	NA	CASGSNLMNTEAFF	TGTGCTAGTGGGAGCAACCTGATGAACACTGAAGCTTTCTTT
NA	TRBV7-9	TRBJ1-4	NA	CASSDFRTGAEKLFF	TGTGCCAGCAGCGACTTTAGGACCGGTGCTGAAAAACTGTTTTTT
NA	TRBV25-1	TRBJ1-1	NA	CASKTGFFSEAFF	TGTGCCAGTAAAACAGGGTTTTTCTCGGAAGCTTTCTTT
TRBD1	TRBV2	TRBJ1-5	few	CASSGGQADQPQHF	TGTGCCAGCAGTGGCGGACAGGCCGATCAGCCCCAGCATTTT
TRBD2	TRBV29-1	TRBJ2-7	NA	CSVIGLAGEQYF	TGCAGCGTTATCGGACTAGCCGGCGAGCAGTACTTC
NA	TRBV6-5	TRBJ1-2	NA	CASSNDGYGYTF	TGTGCCAGCAGTAACGACGGATATGGCTACACCTTC
NA	TRBV20-1	TRBJ2-1	NA	CSARDHEQFF	TGCAGTGCTAGAGATCATGAGCAGTTCTTC
NA	TRBV5-1	TRBJ1-3	NA	CASSHTLISTIYF	TGCGCCAGCAGTCACACACTGATCTCCACCATATATTTT
TRBD1	TRBV2	TRBJ1-5	NA	CASSVGTGGQPQHF	TGTGCCAGCAGTGTAGGGACAGGGGGTCAGCCCCAGCATTTT